Listed below are T cell receptor beta chains from one sample, sequenced in a study of T cells in Graves' hyperthyroidism and ophthalmopathy. TCRdb reprocessed the multiplex PCR reads with MiXCR, giving one entry per CDR3 protein. Of just under 750,000 distinct CDR3 sequences detected, just over 35% appear once; the ten largest clones hold less than 35%. Sequencing was performed on blood. These receptor sequences come from a woman between 40 and 50 years old with Graves' hyperthyroidism. Each CDR3 is given with its conserved first and last residue. Fields, in order: clone size, V gene, D gene, J gene, CDR3 protein, CDR3 DNA. The D gene is left open where the match is weak. Size tells how often a clone was seen (once, few, many) or the class of an expanded clone, and some rows leave it out.

>many|TRBV7-9|.|TRBJ2-5
CASSLTQLRETQYF
TGTGCCAGCAGCTTAACTCAGTTGAGGGAGACCCAGTACTTC
>many|TRBV6-5|.|TRBJ2-7
CASGRLYGQYF
TGTGCCAGCGGGAGGTTGTACGGGCAGTACTTC
>many|TRBV20-1|TRBD2|TRBJ2-7
CSARERGGLYEQYF
TGCAGTGCTAGGGAGCGGGGGGGCCTCTACGAGCAGTACTTC
>few|TRBV6-6|.|TRBJ1-3
CASSSNTIYF
TGTGCCAGCAGCTCGAACACCATATATTTT
>.|TRBV6-1|.|TRBJ1-1
CASRVIYSGANEAFF
TGTGCCAGCCGAGTCATATACAGCGGGGCCAATGAAGCTTTCTTT
>.|TRBV12-3/TRBV12-4|TRBD1|TRBJ2-7
CASSPGSLRDRSYEQYF
TGTGCCAGCAGTCCTGGGAGCCTCCGGGACAGATCCTACGAGCAGTACTTC
>many|TRBV7-3|.|TRBJ2-6
CASSLISSGANVLTF
TGTGCCAGCAGCTTAATTAGCTCTGGGGCCAACGTCCTGACTTTC
>few|TRBV6-5|.|TRBJ2-6
CASSLSTAGANVLTF
TGTGCCAGCAGTTTAAGTACGGCTGGGGCCAACGTCCTGACTTTC
>.|TRBV29-1|TRBD1|TRBJ1-2
CSVTTGTGVNYGYTF
TGCAGCGTGACTACCGGGACAGGGGTCAACTATGGCTACACCTTC
>.|TRBV5-6|TRBD1|TRBJ2-7
CARSLAFLTGDPYEQYF
TGTGCCCGCAGCTTGGCCTTTTTGACAGGGGACCCCTACGAGCAGTACTTC
>many|TRBV7-2|TRBD1|TRBJ2-7
CASSFRGHDSYEQYF
TGTGCCAGCAGCTTCAGGGGGCATGATTCCTACGAGCAGTACTTC
>few|TRBV11-2|.|TRBJ1-1
CASSLEDSWYTEAFF
TGTGCCAGCAGCTTAGAAGACAGTTGGTACACTGAAGCTTTCTTT
>many|TRBV5-4|.|TRBJ2-7
CASSQSSGAYEQYF
TGTGCCAGCAGCCAGTCCAGCGGAGCCTACGAGCAGTACTTC
>many|TRBV10-3|TRBD1|TRBJ2-5
CAISDPGGQETQYF
TGTGCCATCAGTGACCCAGGGGGCCAAGAGACCCAGTACTTC
>.|TRBV7-3|.|TRBJ1-2
CASSPSGNNYGYTF
TGTGCCAGCTCACCGTCAGGGAACAACTATGGCTACACCTTC
>many|TRBV20-1|.|TRBJ1-6
CSAITDLGAPLHF
TGCAGTGCCATCACTGATTTGGGGGCACCCCTCCACTTT